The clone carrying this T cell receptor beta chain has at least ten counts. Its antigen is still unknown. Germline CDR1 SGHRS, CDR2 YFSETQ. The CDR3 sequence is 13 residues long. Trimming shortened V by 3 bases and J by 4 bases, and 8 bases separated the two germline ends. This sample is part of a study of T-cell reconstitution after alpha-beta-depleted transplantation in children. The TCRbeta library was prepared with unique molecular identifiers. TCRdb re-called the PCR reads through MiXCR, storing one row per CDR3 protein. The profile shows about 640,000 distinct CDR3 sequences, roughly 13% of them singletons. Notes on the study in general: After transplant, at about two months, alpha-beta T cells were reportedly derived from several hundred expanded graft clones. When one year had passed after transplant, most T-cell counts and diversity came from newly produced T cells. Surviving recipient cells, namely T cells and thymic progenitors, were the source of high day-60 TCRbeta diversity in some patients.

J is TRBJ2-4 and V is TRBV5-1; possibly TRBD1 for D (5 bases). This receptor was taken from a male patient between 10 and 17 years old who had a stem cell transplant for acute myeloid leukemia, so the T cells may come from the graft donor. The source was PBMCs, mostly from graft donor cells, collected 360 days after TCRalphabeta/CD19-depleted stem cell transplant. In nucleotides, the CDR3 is TGCGCCAGCAGCTCCGCAGGGAAAAACATTCAGTACTTC. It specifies CASSSAGKNIQYF. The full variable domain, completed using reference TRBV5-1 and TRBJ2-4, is KAGVTQTPRYLIKTRGQQVTLSCSPISGHRSVSWYQQTPGQGLQFLFEYFSETQRNKGNFPGRFSGRQFSNSRSEMNVSTLELGDSALYLCASSSAGKNIQYFGAGTRLSVL.